The source of this T cell receptor (beta chain) is a study of blood T cell repertoires in COVID-19. Under the authors' procedure: Reference gene primers were amplified, and this amplification served to estimate nucleated cell counts. Measured with immunoSEQ multiplex PCR; TCRdb has only the in-frame clones, and not every one. V and J calls and clone size are copied from that table; D and trimming were computed from the DNA. This sample has 25,000 to 30,000 clones, with roughly 90% found just once. The sequencing input was peripheral blood. The TCR sequence derives from a human donor in a cohort sampled during active COVID-19.

DNA for the CDR3: TGCGCCAGCAGCCGGGAAGCCTTAGCGGGGGACAATGAGCAGTTCTTC. The encoded protein is CASSREALAGDNEQFF. The genes are TRBV5-1 and TRBJ2-1; 9 bases are shared with TRBD2. The V segment lost 4 bases and the J segment 5 bases; nucleotides outside the gene matches: 10. This CDR3 is built from 16 residues. CDR1 SGHRS and CDR2 YFSETQ come from the germline V gene.